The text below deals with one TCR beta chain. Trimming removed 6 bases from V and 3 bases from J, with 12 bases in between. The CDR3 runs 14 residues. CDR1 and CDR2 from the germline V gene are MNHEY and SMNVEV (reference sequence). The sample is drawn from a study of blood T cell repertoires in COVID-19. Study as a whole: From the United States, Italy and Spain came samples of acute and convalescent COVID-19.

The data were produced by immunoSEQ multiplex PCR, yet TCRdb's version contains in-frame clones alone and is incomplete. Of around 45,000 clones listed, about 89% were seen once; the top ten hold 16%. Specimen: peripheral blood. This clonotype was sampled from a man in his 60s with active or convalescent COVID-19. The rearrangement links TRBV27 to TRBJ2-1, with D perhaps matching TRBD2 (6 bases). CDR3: CASSPGGRYNEQFF. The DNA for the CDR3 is TGTGCCAGCAGCCCCGGGGGACGCTACAATGAGCAGTTCTTC.